This T cell receptor (beta chain) was obtained from a study of early T cells in non-severe SARS-CoV-2 infection. Study-level information: Sequenced material consisted of bulk RNA (from unsorted whole blood), and chains were unpaired.

Attachment of unique molecular identifiers was made to individual cDNA molecules. TCRdb reprocessed the 5' RACE reads via MiXCR and lists one record per CDR3 protein. The sample lists fewer than 80,000 distinct CDR3 sequences, roughly 13% occurring once. This clonotype occurred a few times. Its antigen remains unknown. Study-wide results and limits: Anti-spike CD8 specificities were favored by VDJdb matching, whose results missed private and CD4 specificities.

CDR1 and CDR2 (germline): SGHAT, FQNNGV. V shed 3 bases, J shed 7 bases, and the junction held 5 bases outside the gene matches. The CDR3 sequence is 15 residues long. Sequencing was done on a sample of whole blood. The V gene is TRBV11-2, the J gene TRBJ2-1; 11 bases line up with TRBD2. The origin of this receptor is an adult who was a healthcare worker with PCR-confirmed SARS-CoV-2 infection or an uninfected control (not recorded which). The DNA for the CDR3 is TGTGCCAGCAGCTTCATTCTAGCGGGGGGTAATGAGCAGTTCTTC. It specifies CASSFILAGGNEQFF.